Described below is a single T cell receptor (beta chain) sequence and its context. What it binds is unknown. PCR amplification relied on 60 Vbeta primers (plus 13 Jbeta primers). Sequencing was performed with immunoSEQ multiplex PCR; in TCRdb, only in-frame clones are kept and a portion is missing. The profile shows hundreds of thousands of clones, approximately 88% of them singletons. The data stem from a study of cytomegalovirus exposure and HLA in healthy donors. Germline values: CDR1 SNHLY, CDR2 FYNNEI. The germline V and J ends were trimmed by 10 bases and 8 bases, with 24 bases remaining between them. This CDR3 has 14 amino acids. Study-wide findings and caveats: In a later analysis, HLA-C alleles had the fewest associated TCRs, DRB1 alleles the most. According to an earlier analysis, most TCR beta V segments yielded productive rearrangements about 90% or about 30% of the time.

The rearrangement uses TRBV2 and TRBJ2-7; possibly TRBD1 for D (6 bases). The sequencing input was PBMCs. This TCR was recovered from a boy aged 2 to 9 in good health and CMV-seronegative. The CDR3, as DNA: TGTGCCAATAGCCGGGACACCGTCCTCGGAAAGCAGTACTTC. Translated: CANSRDTVLGKQYF.